The rows below give T cell receptor beta chains drawn from one sample of a study of blood T cell repertoires in COVID-19. The protocol was immunoSEQ multiplex PCR, while the TCRdb copy is restricted to in-frame clones and leaves out a portion. The table includes tens of thousands of clones, around 80% detected once. Sample: peripheral blood. The receptors come from a woman older than 75 with acute or convalescent COVID-19. Each CDR3 is given with its conserved first and last residue. A D gene is named only where the DNA matches it firmly. Expanded clones get a size class; other rows say once, few or many, or leave the size out.

clone_size	v_call	j_call	d_call	cdr3_aa	cdr3_nt
few	TRBV5-6	TRBJ1-2	.	CASSLAGHSYGYTF	TGTGCCAGCAGCTTGGCCGGACACAGCTATGGCTACACCTTC
.	TRBV6-1	TRBJ1-2	.	CASSEAMAGLYGYTF	TGTGCCAGCAGTGAAGCAATGGCAGGGCTCTATGGCTACACCTTC
.	TRBV2	TRBJ2-2	TRBD2	CASSASGGLNTGELFF	TGTGCCAGCAGCGCTAGCGGGGGCCTAAACACCGGGGAGCTGTTTTTT
.	TRBV27	TRBJ2-7	TRBD2	CASSLSRTSGRVTEQYF	TGTGCCAGCAGTTTATCGAGGACTAGCGGGAGGGTTACCGAGCAGTACTTC
.	TRBV30	TRBJ2-5	.	CAWSVFWQGKAQYF	.
.	TRBV7-9	TRBJ2-5	.	CASSLVGLASETQYF	TGTGCCAGCAGCTTAGTGGGCCTAGCGTCAGAGACCCAGTACTTC
.	TRBV2	TRBJ1-6	.	CASRSPGHLVGSPLHF	TGTGCCAGCAGGAGTCCGGGACACCTTGTCGGTTCACCCCTCCACTTT
.	TRBV6-2/TRBV6-3	TRBJ1-4	.	CASSLRGRTNEKLFF	TGTGCCAGTAGCCTACGGGGGAGAACTAATGAAAAACTGTTTTTT
.	TRBV12-3/TRBV12-4	TRBJ2-2	.	CASSTRQTGELFF	TGTGCCAGCAGTACCCGACAGACCGGGGAGCTGTTTTTT
.	TRBV5-1	TRBJ1-2	.	CASSVQNTLAGGYTF	TGCGCCAGCAGCGTACAGAACACCCTCGCTGGGGGCTACACCTTC
.	TRBV5-8	TRBJ2-2	.	CASSLGSLGAVTGELFF	TGTGCCAGCAGCTTGGGGTCGTTGGGTGCGGTGACCGGGGAGCTGTTTTTT
.	TRBV5-1	TRBJ2-2	.	CASSPGHLNTGELFF	TGCGCCAGCAGCCCGGGACACCTGAACACCGGGGAGCTGTTTTTT
.	TRBV19	TRBJ1-1	.	CASSPSVGGTEAFF	TGTGCCAGTAGTCCGTCCGTTGGGGGGACTGAAGCTTTCTTT
.	TRBV5-1	TRBJ2-7	TRBD1	CASSLGGTGPYEQYF	TGCGCCAGCAGCTTGGGGGGGACAGGCCCCTACGAGCAGTACTTC
.	TRBV2	TRBJ2-3	TRBD1	CASSGQTGQGTDTQYF	TGTGCCAGCAGTGGGCAGACGGGACAGGGAACAGATACGCAGTATTTT
.	TRBV4-1	TRBJ2-3	.	CASSQVPTGPDTQYF	TGCGCCAGCAGCCAAGTTCCGACAGGCCCCGATACGCAGTATTTT
.	TRBV5-4	TRBJ1-1	TRBD1	CASSLGGQLGNTEAFF	TGTGCCAGCAGCTTGGGGGGACAGCTCGGGAACACTGAAGCTTTCTTT